The next 32 T cell receptor beta chains were all read from a single sample in a study of T-cell reconstitution after alpha-beta-depleted transplantation in children. Preparation of the TCRbeta library involved a method that used unique molecular identifiers. TCRdb used MiXCR to reprocess the PCR reads, holding one entry per CDR3 protein. The sample gives just over 950,000 distinct CDR3 sequences, about 29% of which show up once; about 28% is in the top ten. The specimen was PBMCs, mostly from graft donor cells, collected 360 days after TCRalphabeta/CD19-depleted stem cell transplant. These receptors came from a boy less than two years old who had a stem cell transplant for SCID, so the T cells may come from the graft donor.

The chain links TRBV5-6 to TRBJ1-5; 9 nucleotides line up with TRBD1. This CDR3 is 18 amino acids long. V shed 4 bases, J shed 2 bases, and the junction held 13 bases outside the gene matches. Germline V gene lookup returns CDR1 SGHDT and CDR2 YYEEEE. The CDR3 bases are TGTGCCAGCAGCCTCAGGCCCGGGACAGGGTTCGGCAATCAGCCCCAGCATTTT. Its protein is CASSLRPGTGFGNQPQHF.

This clonotype showed up just a few times. The chain joins TRBV11-2 to TRBJ2-3; tentative D call: TRBD2 (6 bases). This CDR3 comprises 15 residues. The V gene lost 4 bases and the J gene lost 4 bases, with 15 bases spanning the gap. Germline V gene lookup returns CDR1 SGHAT and CDR2 FQNNGV. In DNA form, the CDR3 reads TGTGCCAGCAGCTCAAGACGGGGGTTACCAGATACGCAGTATTTT. Protein product: CASSSRRGLPDTQYF.

This clonotype occurred a few times. This chain links TRBV30 with TRBJ2-5; D gene uncertain. The CDR3 runs to 12 residues. The V gene's germline CDR1 is GTSNPN and CDR2 SVGIG (reference sequence). V dropped 6 bases and J dropped 5 bases, with 13 bases sitting between them. This CDR3 is CACSSIGETQYF. CDR3 bases: TGTGCCTGTTCCAGCATTGGGGAGACCCAGTACTTC.

This clonotype appeared a few times. The chain joins TRBV29-1 to TRBJ1-4; 8 bases match TRBD1. The CDR3 has 12 residues. Germline assignment: CDR1 SQVTM and CDR2 ANQGSEA. The ends lost 1 base at V and 10 bases at J; junction bases unmatched: 2. CDR3: CSVEGTGRKLFF. As DNA, the CDR3 is TGCAGCGTTGAAGGGACAGGGAGAAAACTGTTTTTT.

J is TRBJ2-1 and V is TRBV12-3 or TRBV12-4; no clear D gene. V gave up 5 bases and J gave up 0 bases, with 17 bases separating them. This CDR3 is built from 17 residues. The CDR3 here is CASSPRPGPSSYNEQFF. The CDR3 region has the DNA TGTGCCAGCAGTCCACGCCCGGGCCCTAGCTCCTACAATGAGCAGTTCTTC.

This clonotype was detected only a few times. The chain is built from TRBV11-1 and TRBJ2-1; 9 bases are shared with TRBD2. V lost 0 bases to trimming and J lost 7 bases; unmatched junction nucleotides: 13. The CDR3 covers 18 residues. From germline, CDR1 is SGHAT and CDR2 FQDESV (reference sequence). The CDR3 loop reads CASSLARWREGNVNEQFF. Written as DNA, the CDR3 is TGTGCCAGCAGCTTAGCGCGGTGGCGGGAGGGCAATGTGAATGAGCAGTTCTTC.

The chain carries TRBV5-1 and TRBJ2-7; 8 nucleotides line up with TRBD1. The trim removed 6 bases at V and 7 bases at J, leaving 12 bases unmatched. The CDR3 has 14 residues. In germline, CDR1 is SGHRS, CDR2 YFSETQ. The CDR3 region is CASNPDRAGLEQYF. For the CDR3, the DNA is TGCGCCAGCAACCCGGACAGGGCCGGACTAGAGCAGTACTTC.

The chain recombines TRBV2 with TRBJ1-1; no reliable D call. Germline CDR1 and CDR2: SNHLY and FYNNEI. Trimming took 0 bases from V and 0 from J, leaving 11 bases between them. The CDR3 is 16 amino acids. The CDR3 coding sequence is TGTGCCAGCAGTGAAGCTGGCAACCCCGTGAACACTGAAGCTTTCTTT. Amino acid sequence: CASSEAGNPVNTEAFF.

The chain uses TRBV4-2 and TRBJ2-2, with a tentative D call TRBD2 (6 bases). This CDR3 comprises 15 residues. Trimming cost V 8 bases and J 7 bases, with 20 bases left between them. Germline V CDR1 and CDR2: LGHNA, YNFKEQ. CDR3 nucleotide sequence: TGTGCCAGCGCCCCCGGAGGGCTTCGGGGCGGGGAGCTGTTTTTT. Encoded protein: CASAPGGLRGGELFF.

The chain is built from TRBV4-1 and TRBJ2-1; maybe TRBD2 (5 bases). The germline gives CDR1 MGHRA, CDR2 YSYEKL. The CDR3 spans 16 residues. V lost 0 bases and J 8 bases, leaving 17 bases between the germline ends. CDR3 coding DNA: TGCGCCAGCAGCCAAGATTCTGGCGGGCGTTGGGATGAGCAGTTCTTC. It encodes CASSQDSGGRWDEQFF.

This clonotype was picked up a small number of times. The chain is built from TRBV6-2 or TRBV6-3 and TRBJ2-1; 12 bases agree with TRBD2. Germline CDR1 reads MNHEY; CDR2 reads SVGEGT. The CDR3 is made up of 20 amino acids. J gave up 6 bases and V 7 bases, and 22 bases lay outside the gene matches. This chain's CDR3 is CASTTRGLAGTPNPFNEQFF. The CDR3 DNA sequence: TGTGCCAGCACCACCCGTGGACTAGCGGGGACGCCGAACCCTTTCAATGAGCAGTTCTTC.

The J gene is TRBJ2-7, the V gene TRBV7-2, with D tentatively TRBD2 (6 bases). The V end lost 0 bases, the J end lost 6 bases, and 15 bases lay between the germline ends. This CDR3 spans 15 amino acids. Germline lookup yields CDR1 SGHTA and CDR2 FQGNSA. The CDR3 coding sequence is TGTGCCAGCAGCTTAGCGCGGACGGGGGTGGGCGAGCAGTACTTC. Translation gives CASSLARTGVGEQYF.

The count of this clonotype is one. The V and J genes are TRBV24-1 and TRBJ1-1, with a weak D call TRBD1 (5 bases). Per germline, CDR1 KGHDR and CDR2 SFDVKD. The length of the CDR3 is 14 residues. The ends were cut back, 6 bases at V and 3 bases at J, with 13 bases in the middle. CDR3 in DNA: TGTGCCACCAGTCTTCTTGGGGCGGACACTGAAGCTTTCTTT. Translated, it gives CATSLLGADTEAFF.

This chain joins TRBV19 and TRBJ2-5; D is possibly TRBD2 (5 bases). Germline V gene sequence: CDR1 LNHDA, CDR2 SQIVND (reference sequence). There are 15 residues in the CDR3. V dropped 0 bases and J dropped 1 base, with 9 bases sitting between them. CDR3 nucleotides: TGTGCCAGTAGTATAGAGACTACCCGCCAAGAGACCCAGTACTTC. Its translation is CASSIETTRQETQYF.

The J gene is TRBJ2-3, the V gene TRBV20-1; 9 nucleotides match TRBD1. Germline CDR1 and CDR2: DFQATT and SNEGSKA (reference sequence). There are 15 residues in the CDR3. J gave up 2 bases and V 5 bases, and 8 bases lay outside the gene matches. The CDR3 is CSAVQGAFNTDTQYF. CDR3 DNA sequence: TGCAGTGCTGTACAGGGGGCGTTCAACACAGATACGCAGTATTTT.

This sequence joins TRBV12-5 and TRBJ2-5, with D perhaps matching TRBD1 (5 bases). The CDR3 extends over 17 amino acids. CDR1 and CDR2 (germline): LGHNT, FRNRAP. Deletions cut 0 bases from V and 1 base from J, with 15 bases between. CDR3 DNA: TGTGCTAGTGGTTTGGTAGAAGGTACAGGCCTCCAAGAGACCCAGTACTTC. It translates to CASGLVEGTGLQETQYF.

This clonotype was recorded a few times. The chain uses TRBV4-2 and TRBJ2-7; unclear D gene. This CDR3 comprises 14 residues. The V end was cut by 0 bases, the J end by 4 bases, with 10 bases between. Germline V gene sequence: CDR1 LGHNA, CDR2 YNFKEQ. The CDR3 bases are TGTGCCAGCAGCCAAGAAAGGAAGGGTTACGAGCAGTACTTC. Amino acids: CASSQERKGYEQYF.

The chain has TRBV6-1 and TRBJ2-7; TRBD2 matches at 10 bases. With V trimmed by 6 bases and J by 4 bases, 9 bases remained unmatched. The germline CDR1 and CDR2 sequences are MNHNS and SASEGT. The CDR3 spans 15 residues. CDR3 loop: CASSTRLSGRYEQYF. Written as DNA, the CDR3 is TGTGCCAGCAGCACCCGGCTTAGCGGGAGGTACGAGCAGTACTTC.

The V gene is TRBV7-3, the J gene TRBJ2-1; 8 bases are a match to TRBD2. Trimming removed 3 bases from V and 9 bases from J; junction bases left unmatched: 10. The length of the CDR3 is 15 residues. Germline V CDR1 and CDR2: SGHTA, FQGTGA. The CDR3 DNA reads as TGTGCCAGCAGCTTGACCGGGACTAGTTTGCGTGAGCAGTTCTTC. Translation gives CASSLTGTSLREQFF.

This clonotype turned up a few times. The rearrangement links TRBV12-3 or TRBV12-4 to TRBJ1-1; maybe TRBD1 (5 bases). This CDR3 has 14 amino acids. V was cut by 6 bases and J by 0 bases, with 11 bases left in between. The CDR3 region is CASSPTAMNTEAFF. The CDR3 region has the DNA TGTGCCAGCAGCCCGACAGCTATGAACACTGAAGCTTTCTTT.

J is TRBJ2-7 and V is TRBV21-1; the D segment call TRBD1 is taken from the table without a DNA check. TRBV21-1 is a known pseudogene. The length of the CDR3 is 16 residues. CDR3 sequence: CASGPVGGTRSYEQYF. The CDR3 region has the DNA TGTGCCAGCGGCCCGGTGGGGGGTACTCGTTCCTACGAGCAGTACTTC.

This clonotype was detected a few times. The V and J genes are TRBV20-1 and TRBJ1-2; 8 positions match TRBD1. Germline V gene lookup returns CDR1 DFQATT and CDR2 SNEGSKA (reference sequence). This CDR3 region has 13 residues. Losses at the gene ends were 3 bases for V and 6 bases for J; bases not matched to a gene: 6. The DNA of the CDR3 is TGCAGTGCTAGCATACAGGGGGGGAATGGCTACACCTTC. Its translation: CSASIQGGNGYTF.

The chain has TRBV7-2 and TRBJ2-5, with unresolved D. This CDR3 has 14 residues. CDR1 is SGHTA, CDR2 FQGNSA, per germline. V dropped 2 bases and J dropped 8 bases, with 15 bases sitting between them. CDR3 amino acids: CASSLRARDVTQYF. In DNA, the CDR3 is TGTGCCAGCAGCTTACGTGCTAGGGATGTAACCCAGTACTTC.

This clonotype was detected only a few times. The chain couples TRBV4-1 to TRBJ2-3; 12 nucleotides agree with TRBD2. This CDR3 has 20 residues. The V gene end was trimmed by 0 bases and the J gene end by 0 bases; junction bases not matched to a gene: 10. The germline gives CDR1 MGHRA, CDR2 YSYEKL. CDR3 protein: CASSQENRQTSGGSTDTQYF. CDR3 DNA: TGCGCCAGCAGCCAAGAGAACCGACAGACTAGCGGGGGTAGCACAGATACGCAGTATTTT.

This rearrangement joins TRBV20-1 to TRBJ2-7, with a possible D match to TRBD2 (6 bases). Germline lookup yields CDR1 DFQATT and CDR2 SNEGSKA (reference sequence). The V gene lost 3 bases and the J gene lost 3 bases, with 12 bases spanning the gap. The CDR3 has 13 amino acids. This chain's CDR3 is CSARRRDFYEQYF. CDR3 coding DNA: TGCAGTGCTAGGCGCCGGGACTTCTACGAGCAGTACTTC.

This clonotype was seen ten or more times. The J gene is TRBJ2-7, the V gene TRBV5-1; 9 bases align to TRBD1. This CDR3 contains 15 residues. Germline V CDR1 and CDR2: SGHRS, YFSETQ. Trimming cost V 2 bases and J 4 bases; bases outside gene matches: 7. The CDR3 DNA reads as TGCGCCAGCAGCTTCCGGGACAGGGCACCATACGAGCAGTACTTC. It translates to CASSFRDRAPYEQYF.

This clonotype has only a few counts. This chain links TRBV29-1 with TRBJ2-7, with TRBD1 matching 8 bases. This CDR3 comprises 14 residues. V was pared by 6 bases and J by 2 bases, with 9 bases of the junction left unmatched. Germline values: CDR1 SQVTM, CDR2 ANQGSEA. The DNA of the CDR3 is TGCAGCGTAGTACACGGACAGGGACCCTACGAGCAGTACTTC. Protein sequence: CSVVHGQGPYEQYF.

This clonotype occurred a few times. The rearrangement links TRBV10-3 to TRBJ2-5, with 7 bases fitting TRBD2. J gave up 5 bases and V 2 bases, and 14 bases lay outside the gene matches. CDR1 is ENHRY, CDR2 SYGVKD, per germline. This CDR3 is built from 17 residues. The CDR3 DNA sequence: TGTGCCATCAGTGAGCGCCCCGGGGAGCGGGGTTGGGAGACCCAGTACTTC. Protein: CAISERPGERGWETQYF.

This clonotype appeared many times. The V and J genes are TRBV5-1 and TRBJ2-7; D remains unclear. Trimming pared 2 bases from V and 9 bases from J, leaving 6 bases between. The germline gives CDR1 SGHRS, CDR2 YFSETQ. This CDR3 spans 10 amino acids. The CDR3 sequence is CASSLKRQYF. As DNA, the CDR3 is TGCGCCAGCAGCTTAAAGAGGCAGTACTTC.

The genes are TRBV5-1 and TRBJ2-5; D unresolved. Per germline, CDR1 SGHRS and CDR2 YFSETQ. The V and J ends lost 0 bases and 2 bases respectively, with 8 bases between them. This CDR3 comprises 14 residues. CDR3 sequence: CASSLEPTQETQYF. For the CDR3, the DNA is TGCGCCAGCAGCTTGGAGCCCACACAAGAGACCCAGTACTTC.

The rearrangement uses TRBV7-6 and TRBJ2-3; possibly TRBD1 for D (7 bases). CDR1 is SGHVS, CDR2 FNYEAQ, per germline. V shed 8 bases and J shed 2 bases, with 14 bases lying between them. The CDR3 sequence is 14 residues long. CDR3 coding DNA: TGTGCCAGCCGCAGGGGGGCAGACACAGATACGCAGTATTTT. Protein product: CASRRGADTDTQYF.

This clonotype was counted at least ten times. The rearrangement joins TRBV5-1 to TRBJ1-1, with D unclear. V lost 4 bases and J lost 2, with 3 bases in between. CDR1 and CDR2 from the germline V gene are SGHRS and YFSETQ. This CDR3 has 11 residues. As DNA, the CDR3 is TGCGCCAGCAGCGAAAACACTGAAGCTTTCTTT. This translates into CASSENTEAFF.